These 19 T cell receptor beta chains share one sample of origin, sequenced in a study of identical twins. Each CDR3 protein gets one entry after TCRdb re-called the 5' RACE reads with MiXCR. The data contain more than 650,000 distinct CDR3 sequences, around 5.7% of them singletons. The sequenced sample consisted of naive T cells sorted from blood. The receptors shown here come from a man aged 18 to 30 in good health.

This clonotype was seen a handful of times. The chain links TRBV12-3 or TRBV12-4 to TRBJ1-5; 8 nucleotides line up with TRBD1. This CDR3 is 17 amino acids long. V shed 6 bases and J 1 base; nucleotides not matched to a gene: 11. CDR3 in amino acids: CASSPGRGLRSNQPQHF. DNA for the CDR3: TGTGCCAGCAGCCCCGGCAGGGGGCTTAGGAGCAATCAGCCCCAGCATTTT.

V and J are TRBV24-1 and TRBJ2-1; 13 bases map to TRBD2. The CDR3 runs to 19 residues. Germline CDR1 is KGHDR and CDR2 is SFDVKD. The trim removed 0 bases at V and 9 bases at J, leaving 13 bases unmatched. In nucleotides, the CDR3 is TGTGCCACCAGTGATTTGGCGGCCCTCGGGACTAGCGGGATAGGTGAGCAGTTCTTC. Translation gives CATSDLAALGTSGIGEQFF.

This clonotype has more than one count but fewer than ten. The CDR3 loop is CASNEGGVSNQPQHF. The CDR3 DNA follows: TGTGCCAGCAATGAGGGAGGAGTCAGCAATCAGCCCCAGCATTTT. J is TRBJ1-5 and V is TRBV2; D gene ambiguous. Germline CDR1 is SNHLY and CDR2 is FYNNEI. The ends were cut back, 7 bases at V and 1 base at J, with 14 bases in the middle. The CDR3 extends over 15 amino acids.

This clonotype was seen ten or more times. This chain uses TRBV29-1 with TRBJ2-3, with a weak D call TRBD1 (6 bases). Between the trimmed V and J ends, which lost 5 bases and 6 bases, there was a span of 15 bases. CDR1 is SQVTM, CDR2 ANQGSEA, per germline. CDR3 length: 13 residues. CDR3 amino acids: CSVRTGRADTQYF. The CDR3 nucleotides are TGCAGCGTTCGAACAGGGCGCGCGGATACGCAGTATTTT.

This clonotype turned up a few times. This chain uses TRBV3-1 with TRBJ2-6; the D gene is possibly TRBD1 (6 bases). The CDR3 covers 17 residues. Per the germline V gene, CDR1 is LGHDT and CDR2 is YNNKEL (reference sequence). Trimming pared 3 bases from V and 1 base from J, leaving 13 bases between. The CDR3 is CASSQLQGLSGANVLTF. DNA of the CDR3: TGTGCCAGCAGCCAGCTACAGGGTCTATCTGGGGCCAACGTCCTGACTTTC.

This clonotype was detected many times. The chain links TRBV5-6 to TRBJ2-7, with 8 nucleotides matching TRBD1. V lost 0 bases to trimming and J lost 4 bases; unmatched junction nucleotides: 6. CDR1 and CDR2 from the germline V gene are SGHDT and YYEEEE. This CDR3 spans 15 amino acids. The CDR3 coding sequence is TGTGCCAGCAGCTTGGGGACAGGGATCCGTTACGAGCAGTACGTC. This gives the protein CASSLGTGIRYEQYV.

This clonotype has a count of ten or more. The CDR3 sequence is CASTPIATNEKLFF. Here the CDR3 DNA reads TGTGCCAGCACCCCGATCGCAACTAATGAAAAACTGTTTTTT. The genes are TRBV7-3 and TRBJ1-4; D not certain. The CDR3 is 14 amino acids. Germline CDR1 SGHTA, CDR2 FQGTGA. Trimming stripped 7 bases from V and 0 bases from J, with 9 bases between.

This clonotype was observed a handful of times. The CDR3 sequence: CASSKRGDTQYF. The CDR3 coding sequence is TGCGCCAGCAGCAAACGAGGGGATACGCAGTATTTT. The V and J genes are TRBV5-1 and TRBJ2-3; a possible D gene is TRBD2 (5 bases). Germline V gene lookup returns CDR1 SGHRS and CDR2 YFSETQ. The ends were cut back, 4 bases at V and 6 bases at J, with 9 bases in the middle. The CDR3 length is 12 residues.

This clonotype was counted a few times. The chain recombines TRBV25-1 with TRBJ1-2, with TRBD1 identical over 12 bases. Germline values: CDR1 MGHDK, CDR2 SYGVNS. This CDR3 region has 17 residues. Germline trimming cut 4 bases from V and 4 bases from J; bases unmatched to any gene: 10. The CDR3 bases are TGTGCCAGCAGTGGTTGGGACAGGGGGCCCGAGAGCTATGGCTACACCTTC. Protein: CASSGWDRGPESYGYTF.

Concerning this clonotype itself: Since a much larger clone is just one base distant, this may be a read error. Likely a read error: the CDR3 ends without its conserved phenylalanine or tryptophan. The chain employs TRBV20-1 and TRBJ2-3; D is uncertain. Germline V CDR1 and CDR2: DFQATT, SNEGSKA (reference sequence). This CDR3 contains 12 residues. Trimming stripped 4 bases from V and 4 bases from J, with 9 bases between. The CDR3: CSATTAPDTQYV. DNA of the CDR3: TGCAGTGCTACGACCGCGCCAGATACGCAGTATGTT.

This clonotype was observed at least ten times. V usage is TRBV29-1 and J usage is TRBJ2-4; D not certain. The CDR3 sequence is 13 residues long. The ends were cut back, 1 base at V and 5 bases at J, with 9 bases in the middle. From germline, CDR1 is SQVTM and CDR2 ANQGSEA. The CDR3 DNA reads as TGCAGCGTTGAAGGGCAGGCAGAAAACATTCAGTACTTC. Amino acids: CSVEGQAENIQYF.

This clonotype was recorded a few times. V usage is TRBV11-2 and J usage is TRBJ1-6; a weak D match, TRBD1 (5 bases). CDR3 size: 16 residues. Germline assignment: CDR1 SGHAT and CDR2 FQNNGV. V shed 1 base and J shed 3 bases, with 10 bases lying between them. The CDR3 sequence is CASSLVSGDYNSPLHF. CDR3 DNA: TGTGCCAGCAGCTTAGTCTCGGGGGACTATAATTCACCCCTCCACTTT.

This clonotype came up a few times. The chain carries TRBV27 and TRBJ2-2; TRBD1 might be the D (6 bases). Between the trimmed V and J ends, which lost 3 bases and 6 bases, there was a span of 11 bases. The germline CDR1 and CDR2 sequences are MNHEY and SMNVEV (reference sequence). CDR3 length equals 14 residues. The CDR3 sequence is CASSFRGNSGELFF. In DNA, the CDR3 is TGTGCCAGCAGTTTCAGGGGAAATTCCGGGGAGCTGTTTTTT.

For this clonotype: A much larger clonotype is one base distant, so this may be a read error. The genes are TRBV6-1 and TRBJ2-1; no clear D. V shed 1 base and J shed 1 base, with 2 bases lying between them. The CDR3 has 13 amino acids. Germline values: CDR1 MNHNS, CDR2 SASEGT. For the CDR3, the DNA is TGTGCCAGCAGTGAAGGGTCCTACAATGAGCAGTTCTTC. Protein product: CASSEGSYNEQFF.

The chain is built from TRBV10-2 and TRBJ2-1, with 13 bases aligning to TRBD2. With 0 bases clipped from V and 6 bases from J, the junction kept 5 bases outside the gene matches. The CDR3 is 17 residues long. CDR1 and CDR2 (germline): WSHSY, SAAADI. The CDR3 loop is CASSESRLAGGGNEQFF. DNA of the CDR3: TGCGCCAGCAGTGAGTCGCGACTAGCGGGAGGAGGCAATGAGCAGTTCTTC.

This clonotype was seen many times. J is TRBJ2-1 and V is TRBV12-3 or TRBV12-4, with 11 bases matching TRBD2. CDR3 length equals 15 residues. The trim removed 6 bases at V and 6 bases at J, leaving 7 bases unmatched. In DNA, the CDR3 is TGTGCCAGCAGACCTCTAGCGGGAGGTGGCAATGAGCAGTTCTTC. Translation: CASRPLAGGGNEQFF.

In this sample, this clonotype turned up many times. This sequence joins TRBV14 and TRBJ2-1; TRBD1 matches at 9 bases. The V segment lost 1 base and the J segment 10 bases; nucleotides outside the gene matches: 11. Germline V CDR1 and CDR2: SGHDN, FVKESK. CDR3 length equals 16 residues. The CDR3 protein is CASSQVTGGLGTEQFF. CDR3 DNA sequence: TGTGCCAGCAGCCAAGTAACAGGGGGCTTAGGCACGGAGCAGTTCTTC.

In its sample, this clonotype was seen many times. V usage is TRBV10-3 and J usage is TRBJ2-1, with 7 bases aligning to TRBD1. This CDR3 has 15 amino acids. Germline values: CDR1 ENHRY, CDR2 SYGVKD. J lost 4 bases, V lost 10 bases, and 13 bases had no gene match. The CDR3 bases are TGTGCCACCAAACCCCGGGACAGATCTTACAATGAGCAGTTCTTC. It codes for CATKPRDRSYNEQFF.

In its sample, this clonotype was seen many times. The chain recombines TRBV5-1 with TRBJ1-1, with a weak D call TRBD1 (6 bases). Germline V lookup: CDR1 SGHRS, CDR2 YFSETQ. V was trimmed by 8 bases and J by 1 base, leaving 12 bases between them. CDR3 size: 13 residues. CDR3: CASTTGPNTEAFF. As DNA, the CDR3 is TGCGCCAGTACTACAGGGCCGAACACTGAAGCTTTCTTT.